This TCR beta chain was identified during a study of blood T cell repertoires in COVID-19. Germline loops: CDR1 LNHDA, CDR2 SQIVND (reference sequence). The germline V and J ends were trimmed by 4 bases and 1 base, with 17 bases remaining between them. CDR3 size: 18 residues. TCRdb's copy holds only in-frame clones and misses some; the assay was immunoSEQ multiplex PCR. The data show about 340,000 clones, over 70% seen once. The receptor was derived from a man under 40 with active or convalescent COVID-19. The sample taken for sequencing was peripheral blood. The chain uses TRBV19 and TRBJ2-6; a weak D match, TRBD2 (8 bases). CDR3 region: CASSTPGGGASGANVLTF. CDR3 nucleotides: TGTGCCAGTAGTACCCCGGGAGGGGGCGCATCTGGGGCCAACGTCCTGACTTTC.